A selection of T cell receptor beta chains follows, all from one sample in a study of T-cell reconstitution after alpha-beta-depleted transplantation in children. TCRdb passed the PCR reads through MiXCR, listing each CDR3 protein once. Among roughly 50,000 distinct CDR3 sequences listed, approximately 43% were seen once. The sample was PBMCs, mostly from graft donor cells, taken 360 days after TCRalphabeta/CD19-depleted stem cell transplant. The origin of the receptors is a male patient between 5 and 17 years old who had a stem cell transplant for acute lymphoblastic leukemia, so the T cells may come from the graft donor. Each CDR3 is given with its conserved first and last residue. A D gene is named only where the DNA matches it firmly. The size entry is marked missing in some rows and otherwise reads once, few, many or a size class.

cdr3_length | j_call | v_call | clone_size | d_call | cdr3_aa | cdr3_nt
16 | TRBJ2-1 | TRBV12-3/TRBV12-4 | . | . | CASSGLRDQIDNEQFF | TGTGCCAGCAGTGGCCTCCGGGATCAGATAGACAATGAGCAGTTCTTC
14 | TRBJ2-5 | TRBV12-3/TRBV12-4 | few | . | CASSFTGRKETQYF | TGTGCCAGCAGTTTTACAGGGAGGAAAGAGACCCAGTACTTC
14 | TRBJ2-7 | TRBV11-1 | once | . | CASSRDSVPYEQYF | TGTGCCAGCAGCCGGGACTCTGTTCCCTACGAGCAGTACTTC
13 | TRBJ1-4 | TRBV27 | few | . | CASSSLPYEKLFF | TGTGCCAGCAGTTCCCTCCCTTACGAAAAACTGTTTTTT
19 | TRBJ2-2 | TRBV15 | few | TRBD2 | CATRTYSPTSGGYTGELFF | TGTGCCACCAGGACTTACTCCCCAACTAGCGGGGGGTACACCGGGGAGCTGTTTTTT
12 | TRBJ1-5 | TRBV20-1 | . | . | CSARAFNQPQHF | TGCAGTGCTAGAGCGTTTAATCAGCCCCAGCATTTT
13 | TRBJ2-7 | TRBV7-9 | . | . | CASSRWLSYEQYF | TGTGCCAGCAGTCGCTGGCTCTCCTACGAGCAGTACTTC
13 | TRBJ2-1 | TRBV20-1 | few | . | CSARQPSYNEQFF | TGCAGTGCTCGCCAACCATCCTACAATGAGCAGTTCTTC
15 | TRBJ2-7 | TRBV12-3/TRBV12-4 | . | TRBD2 | CASSFGGLSPYEQYF | TGTGCCAGCAGTTTCGGGGGGTTAAGCCCCTACGAGCAGTACTTC
14 | TRBJ1-2 | TRBV2 | . | . | CASSPLSSNYGYTF | TGTGCCAGCAGTCCCTTATCGAGTAACTATGGCTACACCTTC
15 | TRBJ1-5 | TRBV12-3/TRBV12-4 | . | . | CASSLGKQGHQPQHF | TGTGCCAGCAGTTTGGGAAAACAGGGCCATCAGCCCCAGCATTTT
14 | TRBJ2-5 | TRBV5-1 | . | . | CASSPGQAGETQYF | TGCGCCAGCAGCCCCGGACAGGCGGGGGAGACCCAGTACTTC
13 | TRBJ2-3 | TRBV25-1 | . | . | CASSAGRGDTQYF | TGTGCCAGCAGTGCGGGCAGGGGAGATACGCAGTATTTT
15 | TRBJ2-3 | TRBV5-1 | . | . | CASSLLGTSSYTQYF | TGCGCCAGCAGCTTGCTCGGGACTTCCTCATATACGCAGTATTTT
14 | TRBJ2-7 | TRBV28 | . | TRBD2 | CASTPREGSYEQYF | TGTGCCAGCACTCCCCGGGAGGGCTCCTACGAGCAGTACTTC
16 | TRBJ1-5 | TRBV7-8 | . | . | CASSLASGRANQPQHF | TGTGCCAGCAGCTTAGCGTCGGGCAGGGCGAATCAGCCCCAGCATTTT
15 | TRBJ2-3 | TRBV28 | few | . | CASSLYSHSTDTQYF | TGTGCCAGCAGTTTGTACTCCCATAGCACAGATACGCAGTATTTT
13 | TRBJ2-5 | TRBV12-3/TRBV12-4 | few | . | CASSLWGQETQYF | TGTGCCAGCAGTTTGTGGGGGCAAGAGACCCAGTACTTC
14 | TRBJ2-7 | TRBV21-1 | . | . | CASSKVPRPYEQYF | TGTGCCAGCAGCAAGGTACCTCGACCCTACGAGCAGTACTTC
14 | TRBJ2-7 | TRBV4-3 | . | TRBD1 | CASSQEARGYEQYF | TGCGCCAGCAGCCAAGAGGCCAGGGGGTACGAGCAGTACTTC
16 | TRBJ1-5 | TRBV7-9 | few | . | CASSADGSRSNQPQHF | TGTGCCAGCAGCGCGGACGGATCAAGGAGCAATCAGCCCCAGCATTTT
15 | TRBJ2-6 | TRBV5-1 | . | . | CASSPPFVGANVLTF | TGCGCCAGCAGCCCCCCGTTTGTTGGGGCCAACGTCCTGACTTTC
14 | TRBJ2-5 | TRBV5-6 | few | . | CASRRIADQETQYF | TGTGCCAGCAGGAGGATAGCGGATCAAGAGACCCAGTACTTC
14 | TRBJ1-1 | TRBV7-9 | . | . | CASSSGGEETEAFF | TGTGCCAGCAGCTCGGGGGGTGAGGAAACTGAAGCTTTCTTT
12 | TRBJ1-5 | TRBV7-9 | . | . | CASDGGNQPQHF | TGTGCCAGCGACGGCGGCAATCAGCCCCAGCATTTT
15 | TRBJ1-2 | TRBV25-1 | many | TRBD1 | CASSSRTGGGHGYTF | TGTGCCAGCAGTTCCCGGACAGGGGGCGGTCATGGCTACACCTTC
16 | TRBJ2-7 | TRBV7-2 | few | TRBD1 | CASSLQGTGFYRGQYF | TGTGCCAGCAGCTTACAAGGGACAGGCTTTTACCGGGGGCAGTACTTC
14 | TRBJ2-7 | TRBV9 | . | . | CASSAGTYNYEQYF | TGTGCCAGCAGCGCCGGGACTTACAACTACGAGCAGTACTTC
14 | TRBJ2-1 | TRBV14 | . | TRBD2 | CASSTGLAEGEQFF | TGTGCCAGCAGCACGGGACTAGCGGAGGGCGAGCAGTTCTTC
14 | TRBJ2-7 | TRBV27 | many | . | CASSSNTRGSEQYF | TGTGCCAGCAGTTCTAATACCAGGGGATCCGAGCAGTACTTC
15 | TRBJ2-3 | TRBV7-9 | . | . | CASSLGRDPPDTQYF | TGTGCCAGCAGCTTAGGCCGGGACCCCCCAGATACGCAGTATTTT
15 | TRBJ2-3 | TRBV9 | . | . | CASSVWASSTDTQYF | TGTGCCAGCAGCGTCTGGGCGTCCAGCACAGATACGCAGTATTTT
12 | TRBJ2-4 | TRBV11-1 | . | . | CASSGAKNIQYF | TGTGCTTCGAGTGGGGCCAAAAACATTCAGTACTTC
13 | TRBJ2-3 | TRBV4-1 | . | . | CASSQVGADTQYF | TGCGCCAGCAGCCAAGTGGGGGCAGATACGCAGTATTTT
14 | TRBJ2-7 | TRBV6-2/TRBV6-3 | . | . | CASSSSGRSYEQYF | TGTGCCAGCAGTTCTTCCGGGAGATCCTACGAGCAGTACTTC
13 | TRBJ1-1 | TRBV14 | . | . | CASSPTGNTEAFF | TGTGCCAGCAGCCCGACGGGGAACACTGAAGCTTTCTTT
12 | TRBJ2-2 | TRBV5-1 | . | . | CASSRRAGELFF | TGCGCCAGCAGCCGAAGGGCCGGGGAGCTGTTTTTT
13 | TRBJ2-7 | TRBV20-1 | . | . | CSAREASGLEQYF | TGCAGTGCTAGAGAGGCCTCCGGGCTCGAGCAGTACTTC
15 | TRBJ2-1 | TRBV27 | . | TRBD2 | CASRLAGGSYNEQFF | TGTGCCAGCAGACTAGCGGGGGGATCCTACAATGAGCAGTTCTTC
13 | TRBJ2-3 | TRBV3-1 | few | TRBD2 | CASSRLASDTQYF | TGTGCCAGCAGCCGACTAGCGTCAGATACGCAGTATTTT
11 | TRBJ2-7 | TRBV12-3/TRBV12-4 | few | TRBD1 | CASSPGQQQYF | TGTGCCAGCAGTCCGGGACAGCAACAGTACTTC
13 | TRBJ2-1 | TRBV5-6 | . | . | CASSGGAGNEQFF | TGTGCCAGCAGCGGGGGAGCTGGCAATGAGCAGTTCTTC
14 | TRBJ2-1 | TRBV29-1 | . | TRBD1 | CSDLQGTSYNEQFF | TGCAGCGACCTACAGGGGACCTCCTACAATGAGCAGTTCTTC
15 | TRBJ2-3 | TRBV28 | few | . | CASTPLAQLTDTQYF | TGTGCCAGCACCCCTCTAGCGCAACTCACAGATACGCAGTATTTT
16 | TRBJ2-3 | TRBV5-4 | . | . | CASSLAGIISTDTQYF | TGTGCCAGCAGCTTGGCTGGGATAATTAGCACAGATACGCAGTATTTT
17 | TRBJ2-3 | TRBV7-9 | . | . | CASSFGAVGPRTDTQYF | TGTGCCAGCAGCTTCGGAGCGGTCGGTCCCCGCACAGATACGCAGTATTTT
13 | TRBJ2-3 | TRBV12-3/TRBV12-4 | few | TRBD2 | CASRGSGGDTQYF | TGTGCCAGCAGAGGTTCGGGGGGAGATACGCAGTATTTT
13 | TRBJ2-3 | TRBV27 | . | . | CASSLYSQDTQYF | TGTGCCAGCAGTTTATATTCTCAGGATACGCAGTATTTT
13 | TRBJ1-1 | TRBV28 | . | TRBD1 | CASGLDRGTEAFF | TGTGCCAGCGGTTTGGACAGGGGGACTGAAGCTTTCTTT
14 | TRBJ2-2 | TRBV6-2/TRBV6-3 | . | . | CASIYGGNTGELFF | TGTGCCAGCATTTACGGGGGCAACACCGGGGAGCTGTTTTTT
15 | TRBJ2-3 | TRBV29-1 | few | . | CSVEDGDTHTDTQYF | TGCAGCGTTGAAGACGGGGACACCCACACAGATACGCAGTATTTT
20 | TRBJ2-3 | TRBV13 | . | TRBD1 | CASSLATRDRGRGITDTQYF | TGTGCCAGCAGCTTAGCGACCAGGGACAGGGGCCGAGGGATCACAGATACGCAGTATTTT
13 | TRBJ2-1 | TRBV20-1 | . | TRBD2 | CSARTSGYNEQFF | TGCAGTGCCCGGACTAGCGGCTACAATGAGCAGTTCTTC
15 | TRBJ1-3 | TRBV7-9 | . | TRBD1 | CASSGQGSSGNTIYF | TGTGCCAGCAGCGGACAGGGGAGCTCTGGAAACACCATATATTTT
20 | TRBJ2-1 | TRBV28 | few | . | CASSKSFGWRDPKIYNEQFF | TGTGCCAGCAGTAAATCTTTCGGGTGGCGGGATCCAAAGATCTACAATGAGCAGTTCTTC
13 | TRBJ2-7 | TRBV12-3/TRBV12-4 | . | . | CASSFASSYEQYF | TGTGCCAGCAGTTTTGCAAGCTCCTACGAGCAGTACTTC